One sample yielded the 21 T cell receptor beta chains listed below, sequenced in a study of T cell repertoires in ileal Crohn's disease. Clones were read by immunoSEQ multiplex PCR, and TCRdb kept only the in-frame ones, dropping some. This table has about 13,000 clones, around 80% appearing once. Time point denoted: neoterminal ileum biopsy at postoperative endoscopy, about 6 months after surgery. Source material: ileal tissue. The origin of the receptors is an adult with Crohn's disease.

The V and J genes are TRBV11-2 and TRBJ1-3; 11 nucleotides line up with TRBD1. The CDR3 extends over 17 amino acids. Germline trimming cut 1 base from V and 4 bases from J; bases unmatched to any gene: 6. Germline CDR1 reads SGHAT; CDR2 reads FQNNGV. The CDR3 reads CASSLVGQGAYGNTIYF. CDR3 in DNA: TGTGCCAGCAGCTTAGTAGGACAGGGGGCGTACGGAAACACCATATATTTT.

This clone was seen once. This chain links TRBV18 with TRBJ2-1; 9 nucleotides line up with TRBD2. Trimming removed 2 bases from V and 10 bases from J; junction bases left unmatched: 6. The CDR3 extends over 14 amino acids. The germline gives CDR1 KGHSH, CDR2 LQKENI. The CDR3 region is CASSPAGGPKEQFF. For the CDR3, the DNA is TGTGCCAGCTCACCAGCGGGGGGGCCTAAAGAGCAGTTCTTC.

The rearrangement joins TRBV11-2 to TRBJ1-5; 8 nucleotides line up with TRBD1. The J segment lost 6 bases and the V segment lost 5 bases, leaving 9 bases of the junction unmatched. The germline V gene encodes CDR1 SGHAT and CDR2 FQNNGV. This CDR3 region has 15 residues. The CDR3 is CASSAGTGGGQPQHF. The CDR3 coding sequence is TGTGCCAGCAGCGCTGGGACAGGCGGGGGTCAGCCCCAGCATTTT. Full variable domain (missing parts from reference TRBV11-2 and TRBJ1-5): EAGVAQSPRYKIIEKRQSVAFWCNPISGHATLYWYQQILGQGPKLLIQFQNNGVVDDSQLPKDRFSAERLKGVDSTLKIQPAKLEDSAVYLCASSAGTGGGQPQHFGDGTRLSIL.

The chain links TRBV6-1 to TRBJ2-7; TRBD1 is a possible D gene (5 bases). This CDR3 contains 12 residues. Trimming took off 6 bases at V and 4 bases at J, with 10 bases between the two ends. Germline V gives CDR1 MNHNS, CDR2 SASEGT. The CDR3 sequence: CASRLTEYEQYF. CDR3 bases: TGTGCCAGCAGGTTGACAGAATACGAGCAGTACTTC.

The chain links TRBV5-1 to TRBJ1-3; D gene unclear. Germline values: CDR1 SGHRS, CDR2 YFSETQ. Trimming removed 2 bases from V and 4 bases from J, with 16 bases in between. The CDR3 contains 16 residues. This CDR3 is CASSLSSSERGNTIYF. In nucleotides, the CDR3 is TGCGCCAGCAGCTTATCCTCCTCTGAGAGAGGAAACACCATATATTTT.

The chain employs TRBV19 and TRBJ1-2; no clear D. Trimming cost V 3 bases and J 7 bases, with 12 bases left between them. CDR3 length: 13 amino acids. Germline V gives CDR1 LNHDA, CDR2 SQIVND (reference sequence). CDR3 amino acids: CASSIDLPSGYTF. In nucleotides, the CDR3 is TGTGCCAGTAGTATCGACTTACCCTCTGGCTACACCTTC.

V gene TRBV9 combines with J gene TRBJ2-7; D uncertain. V dropped 0 bases and J dropped 2 bases, with 9 bases sitting between them. Germline assignment: CDR1 SGDLS and CDR2 YYNGEE. This CDR3 contains 14 residues. The CDR3 DNA reads as TGTGCCAGCAGCGTAGGAGCAATTCCCTACGAGCAGTACTTC. It is translated as CASSVGAIPYEQYF.

This chain connects TRBV5-1 to TRBJ2-7; 11 bases agree with TRBD1. The CDR3 runs 16 residues. The ends lost 4 bases at V and 7 bases at J; junction bases unmatched: 13. Germline lookup yields CDR1 SGHRS and CDR2 YFSETQ. The DNA for the CDR3 is TGCGCCAGCAGCCCCGGGTGGGGGACAGGGGGACGGGAGCAGTACTTC. It yields the protein CASSPGWGTGGREQYF.

The chain recombines TRBV5-1 with TRBJ2-2, with 7 bases fitting TRBD1. Losses at the gene ends were 0 bases for V and 6 bases for J; bases not matched to a gene: 11. CDR3 size: 17 residues. The germline gives CDR1 SGHRS, CDR2 YFSETQ. This CDR3 is CASSLGPLHRGAGELFF. CDR3 sequence (DNA): TGCGCCAGCAGCTTGGGCCCTCTCCACAGGGGCGCCGGGGAGCTGTTTTTT.

There are a few counts of this clone. The chain is built from TRBV6-5 and TRBJ1-6; D is ambiguous. Germline CDR1 and CDR2: MNHEY and SVGAGI. The V end was cut by 2 bases, the J end by 8 bases, with 4 bases between. This CDR3 has 12 residues. CDR3 sequence: CASSYPYSPLHF. CDR3 nucleotides: TGTGCCAGCAGTTACCCCTATTCACCCCTCCACTTT.

As DNA, the CDR3 is TGCGCCAGCAGCCTTGACAGGGGACAGCTCTATGGCTACACCTTC. It translates to CASSLDRGQLYGYTF. This chain connects TRBV4-1 to TRBJ1-2; 8 bases align to TRBD1. The CDR3 runs 15 residues. Germline CDR1 and CDR2: MGHRA and YSYEKL. Germline trimming cut 4 bases from V and 4 bases from J; bases unmatched to any gene: 8.

V is TRBV11-3 and J is TRBJ2-2; 12 bases match TRBD1. The V gene end was trimmed by 4 bases and the J gene end by 7 bases; junction bases not matched to a gene: 7. CDR3 length equals 16 residues. Per the germline V gene, CDR1 is SGHNT and CDR2 is YENEEA. In DNA, the CDR3 is TGTGCCAGCAGCTCCTCGGGACAGGGGGCCGGCGGGGAGCTGTTTTTT. Its protein is CASSSSGQGAGGELFF.

This clone has just a few counts. The gene calls are TRBV10-3 and TRBJ2-2; TRBD2 matches 14 bases. The CDR3 length is 16 residues. Unmatched junction bases numbered 6, after V lost 9 bases and J lost 3 bases. Germline CDR1 is ENHRY and CDR2 is SYGVKD. The CDR3, as DNA: TGTGCCATTGGACTAGCGGGAGGTTCGGACACCGGGGAGCTGTTTTTT. Translation gives CAIGLAGGSDTGELFF.

The genes are TRBV5-1 and TRBJ1-1; D may be TRBD1 (5 bases). Trimming took off 0 bases at V and 4 bases at J, with 19 bases between the two ends. Germline values: CDR1 SGHRS, CDR2 YFSETQ. CDR3 length equals 17 residues. The CDR3 DNA follows: TGCGCCAGCAGCTTGGAGAACAGGTACGGTCGTGGCACTGAAGCTTTCTTT. Protein sequence: CASSLENRYGRGTEAFF.

J is TRBJ2-1 and V is TRBV19; 9 nucleotides match TRBD1. The CDR3 sequence is 16 residues long. V shed 7 bases and J 3 bases; nucleotides not matched to a gene: 10. CDR1 is LNHDA and CDR2 is SQIVND in the germline V gene (reference sequence). The CDR3 DNA sequence: TGTGCCAGTAAGCGGTTGGGGACAGGGCTCTACAATGAGCAGTTCTTC. This encodes CASKRLGTGLYNEQFF.

V gene TRBV25-1 combines with J gene TRBJ2-7; D might be TRBD2 (5 bases). The CDR3 totals 13 residues. The ends were cut back, 10 bases at V and 6 bases at J, with 19 bases in the middle. CDR1 MGHDK and CDR2 SYGVNS come from the germline V gene. The CDR3 nucleotides are TGTGCCACCCAAGCGGTCCATGGTCGCGAGCAGTACTTC. Protein sequence: CATQAVHGREQYF.

The V call is TRBV7-6, the J call TRBJ2-7; D is perhaps TRBD1 (6 bases). The CDR3 loop spans 14 amino acids. With 5 bases removed from V and 1 base from J, the gap between germline ends came to 12 bases. Germline CDR1 and CDR2: SGHVS and FNYEAQ. The CDR3 spells CASSPSDRSYEQYF. The CDR3 nucleotides are TGTGCCAGCAGCCCATCGGACAGATCCTACGAGCAGTACTTC.

This clone has only one observation. The chain has TRBV29-1 and TRBJ2-7; D remains unclear. Germline V gene data show CDR1 as SQVTM and CDR2 as ANQGSEA. The CDR3 is made up of 13 amino acids. The V end was cut by 3 bases, the J end by 2 bases, with 11 bases between. CDR3 DNA sequence: TGCAGCGTTGACCCAGGCAATACCTACGAGCAGTACTTC. Translated: CSVDPGNTYEQYF.

CDR3 sequence (DNA): TGTGCCAGCAGTCGAGGCAGGGGGAAAGGACAGCCCCAGCATTTT. It translates to CASSRGRGKGQPQHF. The chain couples TRBV6-5 to TRBJ1-5, with TRBD1 matching 7 bases. V dropped 5 bases and J dropped 7; count of bases not matched to a gene: 11. Germline lookup yields CDR1 MNHEY and CDR2 SVGAGI. The CDR3 extends over 15 amino acids.

The chain couples TRBV6-1 to TRBJ2-3; 8 positions match TRBD1. From germline, CDR1 is MNHNS and CDR2 SASEGT. V trimming: 2 bases; J trimming: 6 bases; junction bases outside the gene matches: 1. The CDR3 covers 13 residues. Here the CDR3 reads CASSEQGADTQYF. As DNA, the CDR3 is TGTGCCAGCAGTGAACAGGGGGCGGATACGCAGTATTTT.

This chain joins TRBV11-2 and TRBJ2-1; 10 bases are a match to TRBD2. The CDR3 sequence is 15 residues long. Germline CDR1 is SGHAT and CDR2 is FQNNGV. V was pared by 1 base and J by 4 bases, with 1 base of the junction left unmatched. The CDR3 nucleotides are TGTGCCAGCAGCTTAGTAGCGGGGGGATACAATGAGCAGTTCTTC. This gives the protein CASSLVAGGYNEQFF.